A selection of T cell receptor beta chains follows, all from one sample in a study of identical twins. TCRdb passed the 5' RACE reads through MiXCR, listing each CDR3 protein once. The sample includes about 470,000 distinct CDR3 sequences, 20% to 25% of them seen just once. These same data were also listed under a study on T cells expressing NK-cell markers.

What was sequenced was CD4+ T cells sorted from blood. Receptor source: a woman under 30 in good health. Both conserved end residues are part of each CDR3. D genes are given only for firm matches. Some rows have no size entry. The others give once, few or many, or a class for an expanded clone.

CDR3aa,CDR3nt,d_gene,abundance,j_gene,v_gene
CASSVPTGGPDEQYF,TGCGCCAGCAGCGTACCGACAGGGGGTCCGGACGAGCAGTACTTC,TRBD1,-,TRBJ2-7,TRBV5-1
CASSLSEGMNSPLHF,TGCGCCAGCAGCTTGTCAGAGGGGATGAATTCACCCCTCCACTTT,-,-,TRBJ1-6,TRBV5-1
CASSFRNRSYEQYF,TGCGCCAGCAGCTTCAGGAATAGATCCTACGAGCAGTACTTC,-,-,TRBJ2-7,TRBV5-1
CATSSTRGLRKLFF,TGTGCCACCAGCAGCACCAGGGGGCTGAGAAAACTGTTTTTT,TRBD1,few,TRBJ1-4,TRBV15
CATVTSGGSNEQFF,TGTGCCACCGTGACTAGCGGGGGGAGCAATGAGCAGTTCTTC,TRBD2,few,TRBJ2-1,TRBV6-1
CASRTPGLSTEAFF,TGTGCCAGCAGGACCCCAGGGTTGAGCACTGAAGCTTTCTTT,-,few,TRBJ1-1,TRBV6-1
CSATTSGLAGVIADTQYF,TGCAGTGCTACAACCTCGGGACTAGCGGGAGTGATCGCGGATACGCAGTATTTT,TRBD2,-,TRBJ2-3,TRBV20-1
CASSHLAGGTDTQYF,TGTGCCAGCAGTCATCTAGCGGGGGGGACAGATACGCAGTATTTT,TRBD2,-,TRBJ2-3,TRBV6-1
CASSPDIYEQYF,TGTGCCAGCAGCCCCGATATCTACGAGCAGTACTTC,-,-,TRBJ2-7,TRBV14
CASSLRVRQFF,TGTGCCAGCAGCCTGCGCGTTCGACAGTTCTTC,-,-,TRBJ2-1,TRBV3-1
CASRPGGGKETQYF,TGTGCCAGCAGGCCAGGGGGTGGAAAAGAGACCCAGTACTTC,TRBD1,-,TRBJ2-5,TRBV11-3
CASSLGASNQPQHF,TGTGCCAGCAGTTTGGGGGCGAGCAATCAGCCCCAGCATTTT,-,many,TRBJ1-5,TRBV12-3/TRBV12-4
CASTGSSYEQYF,TGTGCCAGCACGGGCAGCTCCTACGAGCAGTACTTC,-,few,TRBJ2-7,TRBV12-3/TRBV12-4
CANPLAPGTDTQYF,TGTGCCAACCCTCTAGCTCCTGGCACAGATACGCAGTATTTT,-,-,TRBJ2-3,TRBV6-1
CASSFGGSNTGELFF,TGTGCCAGCAGTTTTGGTGGGAGCAACACCGGGGAGCTGTTTTTT,-,few,TRBJ2-2,TRBV27
CASSLTRLDEQYF,TGTGCCAGCAGCTTAACTCGGTTAGACGAGCAGTACTTC,-,few,TRBJ2-7,TRBV7-2
CASSGGTSWETQYF,TGCGCCAGCAGCGGCGGGACATCTTGGGAGACCCAGTACTTC,-,-,TRBJ2-5,TRBV5-1
CSARGTGTGSSYEQYF,TGCAGTGCTAGAGGGACCGGGACAGGGAGCTCCTACGAGCAGTACTTC,TRBD1,few,TRBJ2-7,TRBV20-1
CASSDGVAGGHTDTQYF,TGTGCCAGCTCCGACGGGGTAGCGGGAGGTCATACAGATACGCAGTATTTT,TRBD2,-,TRBJ2-3,TRBV9
CASSVWADTQYF,TGTGCCAGCAGCGTGTGGGCAGATACGCAGTATTTT,-,few,TRBJ2-3,TRBV9
CSAGLAGDIYEQFF,TGCAGTGCCGGACTAGCGGGAGATATCTATGAGCAGTTCTTC,TRBD2,-,TRBJ2-1,TRBV20-1
CASSRIASGDGANVLTF,TGTGCCAGCAGCCGAATAGCGTCAGGGGACGGGGCCAACGTCCTGACTTTC,-,-,TRBJ2-6,TRBV3-1
CASSLNPGQGADTQYF,TGTGCCAGCAGTCTAAACCCGGGACAGGGGGCAGATACGCAGTATTTT,TRBD1,-,TRBJ2-3,TRBV25-1
CASSLGIQGARTGELFF,TGCGCCAGCAGCTTAGGGATACAGGGGGCGCGGACCGGGGAGCTGTTTTTT,TRBD1,few,TRBJ2-2,TRBV5-1
CSAGIGGGANEQFF,TGCAGTGCTGGCATTGGCGGGGGGGCCAATGAGCAGTTCTTC,TRBD2,few,TRBJ2-1,TRBV20-1
CASSLVPRDRDPGYTF,TGTGCCAGCAGTTTAGTCCCCCGGGACAGGGATCCTGGCTACACCTTC,TRBD1,few,TRBJ1-2,TRBV12-3/TRBV12-4
CSASATLGQAVKETQYF,TGCAGTGCTAGTGCTACACTAGGACAGGCGGTCAAAGAGACCCAGTACTTC,TRBD1,-,TRBJ2-5,TRBV20-1
CASSQGGASSEQYF,TGTGCCAGCAGCCAAGGGGGGGCAAGTAGCGAGCAGTACTTC,-,few,TRBJ2-7,TRBV3-1
CASSLGGGLSEQYF,TGTGCCAGCAGCTTAGGGGGAGGGTTGTCCGAGCAGTACTTC,TRBD2,-,TRBJ2-7,TRBV7-2
CSASGGMETQYF,TGCAGTGCATCGGGGGGAATGGAGACCCAGTACTTC,TRBD2,few,TRBJ2-5,TRBV20-1
CASSDRQVMFF,TGTGCCAGCAGCGACAGACAGGTGATGTTCTTC,-,-,TRBJ2-1,TRBV7-9
CATSRVGGGQFF,TGTGCCACCAGCAGAGTCGGGGGGGGGCAGTTCTTC,TRBD2,-,TRBJ2-1,TRBV15
CASREGLLPNEQFF,TGTGCCAGCAGAGAGGGACTACTTCCCAATGAGCAGTTCTTC,TRBD2,few,TRBJ2-1,TRBV12-3/TRBV12-4
CASSHRSGDTQYF,TGTGCCAGCAGCCATCGGTCGGGGGATACGCAGTATTTT,-,few,TRBJ2-3,TRBV7-2
CASSSLRRGTEAFF,TGTGCCAGCAGTTCCCTAAGGCGAGGCACTGAAGCTTTCTTT,-,few,TRBJ1-1,TRBV6-5
CASSGQPDQPQHF,TGTGCCAGTAGCGGACAGCCCGATCAGCCCCAGCATTTT,-,few,TRBJ1-5,TRBV10-3
CSVDWGGSTDTQYF,TGCAGCGTTGATTGGGGGGGGAGCACAGATACGCAGTATTTT,TRBD2,-,TRBJ2-3,TRBV29-1
CSARGLPSSGAEAFF,TGCAGTGCTAGGGGCTTGCCCAGCTCAGGGGCTGAAGCTTTCTTT,-,-,TRBJ1-1,TRBV20-1
CASSFSGTNTEAFF,TGTGCCAGCAGCTTCTCCGGGACGAACACTGAAGCTTTCTTT,-,few,TRBJ1-1,TRBV7-2
CATSRGSWGPLHF,TGTGCCACCAGCAGAGGTTCCTGGGGACCCCTCCACTTT,-,-,TRBJ1-6,TRBV15
CASSLRGDPFGNQPQHF,TGTGCCAGCAGCTTGAGGGGAGACCCTTTCGGGAATCAGCCCCAGCATTTT,-,-,TRBJ1-5,TRBV5-5
CSASLEGVRGTQYF,TGCAGTGCGAGCCTAGAGGGGGTGAGAGGTACGCAGTATTTT,-,few,TRBJ2-3,TRBV20-1
CATSRDRVGVSSYNEQFF,TGTGCCACCAGCAGAGATCGAGTAGGAGTTTCGTCCTACAATGAGCAGTTCTTC,-,many,TRBJ2-1,TRBV15
CASSAAGAPYGYTF,TGCGCCAGCAGCGCAGCCGGGGCCCCGTATGGCTACACCTTC,-,-,TRBJ1-2,TRBV10-1
CASSYEGAGYTGELFF,TGTGCCAGCAGTTACGAGGGCGCAGGGTACACCGGGGAGCTGTTTTTT,-,-,TRBJ2-2,TRBV6-5
CASSSRTGASYGYTF,TGCGCCAGCAGCTCTCGGACAGGGGCGAGCTATGGCTACACCTTC,TRBD1,-,TRBJ1-2,TRBV5-1
CASRPRGWDFEQFF,TGTGCCAGCAGACCTAGGGGGTGGGATTTTGAGCAGTTCTTC,-,-,TRBJ2-1,TRBV6-2/TRBV6-3
CSARDYRVYEQYF,TGCAGTGCTAGAGATTACAGGGTTTACGAGCAGTACTTC,-,few,TRBJ2-7,TRBV20-1
CASSLGGQGDQPQHF,TGCGCCAGCAGCTTGGGGGGACAGGGGGATCAGCCCCAGCATTTT,TRBD1,many,TRBJ1-5,TRBV5-1
CASSLRLALNTGELFF,TGTGCCAGCAGTTTAAGGCTAGCGTTGAACACCGGGGAGCTGTTTTTT,-,few,TRBJ2-2,TRBV6-5
CAVGQGANSPHGYTF,TGTGCCGTCGGACAGGGGGCGAACTCTCCTCATGGCTACACCTTC,TRBD1,few,TRBJ1-2,TRBV10-3
CASSLSLAGVLNEQFF,TGTGCCAGCAGCTTATCTCTAGCGGGAGTTCTAAATGAGCAGTTCTTC,TRBD2,medium-sized,TRBJ2-1,TRBV7-9
CAISEGQISYEQYF,TGTGCCATCAGTGAGGGCCAGATCTCCTACGAGCAGTACTTC,-,many,TRBJ2-7,TRBV10-3
CASSQDKGIGTNQQFF,TGCGCCAGCAGCCAAGATAAGGGGATCGGGACGAACCAGCAGTTCTTC,-,few,TRBJ2-1,TRBV4-3